This T cell receptor (beta chain) was sequenced for a study of shared clonotypes between healthy human individuals. Study results and caveats: A small donor pool kept down the genetic and exposure-history diversity that was represented.

In regard to this clone: Antigen: not known.

The CDR3 spans 13 residues. Germline assignment: CDR1 SGHRS and CDR2 YFSETQ. Between the trimmed V and J ends, which lost 3 bases and 7 bases, there was a span of 14 bases. Naive CD8 cells lacked CD45RO and underwent positive selection for CCR7, leaving out terminally differentiated effector memory CD45RA+ cells. The input for sorted-subset replicate PCRs was about 0.2 ug DNA, about 30,000 T cell genomes. Assay: immunoSEQ multiplex PCR; the TCRdb copy retains only in-frame clones and omits some. The sample yields roughly 2,000,000 clones, 85% to 95% seen once. V usage is TRBV5-1 and J usage is TRBJ2-7; possibly TRBD2 for D (6 bases). Sequences were obtained from naive CD8+ T cells sorted from blood. This TCR derives from a man aged 18 to 30 in good health. The CDR3 coding sequence is TGCGCCAGCAGCTGGACTCCTGGGGGGGAGCAGTACTTC. Encoded protein: CASSWTPGGEQYF.